This is a list of T cell receptor beta chains from one sample in a study of T cells in Graves' hyperthyroidism and ophthalmopathy. TCRdb fed the multiplex PCR reads into MiXCR, producing one record per CDR3 protein. The table shows a few hundred thousand distinct CDR3 sequences, with more than 15% occurring only once. The sequencing sample was made of blood. These receptors came from a woman aged 25-40 years with Graves' hyperthyroidism. The CDR3 runs from the conserved cysteine through the conserved F or W. A D gene is named only where the DNA matches it firmly. Size is stated for part of the rows, as once, few or many counts, or as a class when the clone is expanded.

size: NA; V: TRBV6-2/TRBV6-3; D: NA; J: TRBJ2-3; CDR3: CASSPLLISSTDTQYF; DNA: TGTGCCAGCAGTCCCCTTCTCATATCATCCACAGATACGCAGTATTTT
size: few; V: TRBV4-2; D: NA; J: TRBJ2-2; CDR3: CASSQDGGAAFF; DNA: TGTGCCAGCAGCCAAGATGGCGGGGCTGCGTTTTTT
size: many; V: TRBV5-5; D: TRBD1; J: TRBJ1-1; CDR3: CASNPTGSDEAFF; DNA: TGTGCCAGCAACCCGACAGGGTCCGATGAAGCTTTCTTT
size: many; V: TRBV12-3/TRBV12-4; D: TRBD2; J: TRBJ2-5; CDR3: CASKAGEGETQYF; DNA: TGTGCCAGCAAGGCGGGAGAGGGAGAGACCCAGTACTTC
size: many; V: TRBV15; D: NA; J: TRBJ2-3; CDR3: CATSRKVTQYF; DNA: TGTGCCACCAGCAGAAAGGTTACGCAGTATTTT
size: NA; V: TRBV4-2; D: TRBD2; J: TRBJ2-5; CDR3: CASSRGLAGGYQETQYF; DNA: TGTGCCAGCAGCCGGGGACTAGCGGGAGGGTACCAAGAGACCCAGTACTTC
size: many; V: TRBV30; D: NA; J: TRBJ2-5; CDR3: CAWRSVGTKSETQYF; DNA: TGTGCCTGGAGGTCGGTAGGGACCAAGTCGGAGACCCAGTACTTC
size: NA; V: TRBV7-2; D: TRBD2; J: TRBJ2-7; CDR3: CASSLSGTLQGEQYF; DNA: TGTGCCAGCAGCCTGAGCGGGACCCTCCAGGGCGAGCAGTACTTC
size: many; V: TRBV20-1; D: TRBD2; J: TRBJ2-7; CDR3: CSATAFSREADEQYF; DNA: TGCAGTGCCACAGCCTTCTCGCGGGAGGCCGACGAGCAGTACTTC
size: many; V: TRBV6-5; D: NA; J: TRBJ1-1; CDR3: CASSYSLPGNTEAFF; DNA: TGTGCCAGCAGTTACTCTCTCCCAGGGAACACTGAAGCTTTCTTT
size: few; V: TRBV12-3/TRBV12-4; D: NA; J: TRBJ2-2; CDR3: CASKKGGTGELFF; DNA: TGTGCCAGCAAAAAAGGGGGTACCGGGGAGCTGTTTTTT
size: many; V: TRBV20-1; D: TRBD2; J: TRBJ2-3; CDR3: CSASLSLAGGANTDTQYF; DNA: TGCAGTGCTAGCCTAAGCCTAGCGGGGGGGGCTAACACAGATACGCAGTATTTT
size: many; V: TRBV27; D: NA; J: TRBJ1-1; CDR3: CASGRPGGTEAFF; DNA: TGTGCCAGCGGCCGACCTGGGGGCACTGAAGCTTTCTTT
size: many; V: TRBV7-3; D: NA; J: TRBJ2-2; CDR3: CASSPLRGQQNTGELFF; DNA: TGTGCCAGCAGCCCATTACGAGGGCAGCAGAACACCGGGGAGCTGTTTTTT
size: NA; V: TRBV4-1; D: NA; J: TRBJ1-3; CDR3: CASSQSRAVNSGNTIYF; DNA: TGCGCCAGCAGCCAATCGCGTGCCGTAAACTCTGGAAACACCATATATTTT
size: many; V: TRBV28; D: NA; J: TRBJ1-5; CDR3: CASSLERVGNQPQHF; DNA: TGTGCCAGCAGTTTGGAGAGGGTGGGCAATCAGCCCCAGCATTTT
size: few; V: TRBV28; D: NA; J: TRBJ1-4; CDR3: CASSLPRTSNEKLFF; DNA: TGTGCCAGCAGTTTACCCCGGACCTCTAATGAAAAACTGTTTTTT
size: NA; V: TRBV11-1; D: TRBD2; J: TRBJ2-3; CDR3: CASRRTSGRSTDTQYF; DNA: TGTGCCAGCAGGCGGACTAGCGGGAGATCCACAGATACGCAGTATTTT
size: many; V: TRBV20-1; D: NA; J: TRBJ2-7; CDR3: CSATVLEQQYF; DNA: TGCAGTGCTACCGTTTTGGAACAGCAGTACTTC
size: many; V: TRBV7-9; D: NA; J: TRBJ2-7; CDR3: CASSPPWGDEQYF; DNA: TGTGCCAGCAGCCCTCCTTGGGGCGACGAGCAGTACTTC
size: few; V: TRBV6-6; D: NA; J: TRBJ2-5; CDR3: CASSYLQRTARETQYF; DNA: TGTGCCAGCAGTTACCTGCAAAGGACGGCCCGGGAGACCCAGTACTTC
size: NA; V: TRBV10-1; D: NA; J: TRBJ2-2; CDR3: CASSEPGTGELFF; DNA: TGCGCCAGCAGTGAACCGGGAACCGGGGAGCTGTTTTTT
size: many; V: TRBV2; D: TRBD2; J: TRBJ2-2; CDR3: CASSGSGSGSGELFF; DNA: TGTGCCAGCAGCGGAAGCGGGAGCGGCTCCGGGGAGCTGTTTTTT
size: NA; V: TRBV7-9; D: TRBD1; J: TRBJ2-7; CDR3: CASATGTGLREQYF; DNA: TGTGCCAGCGCGACCGGGACAGGGTTGAGGGAGCAGTACTTC
size: many; V: TRBV2; D: NA; J: TRBJ2-1; CDR3: CASSGGNEQFF; DNA: TGTGCCAGCAGCGGCGGCAATGAGCAGTTCTTC
size: many; V: TRBV3-1; D: NA; J: TRBJ1-1; CDR3: CASTGGLGTEAFF; DNA: TGTGCCAGCACCGGAGGGCTCGGCACTGAAGCTTTCTTT
size: many; V: TRBV12-3/TRBV12-4; D: NA; J: TRBJ1-5; CDR3: CASSAQGTYSNQPQHF; DNA: TGTGCCAGCAGCGCACAGGGAACTTATAGCAATCAGCCCCAGCATTTT
size: NA; V: TRBV7-3; D: NA; J: TRBJ1-1; CDR3: CASSLDPPRENTEAFF; DNA: TGTGCCAGCAGCTTAGATCCCCCGAGGGAGAACACTGAAGCTTTCTTT
size: many; V: TRBV29-1; D: TRBD1; J: TRBJ2-7; CDR3: CSVEVSTGVPYEQYF; DNA: TGCAGCGTTGAAGTATCGACAGGGGTGCCCTACGAGCAGTACTTC
size: NA; V: TRBV6-5; D: NA; J: TRBJ2-1; CDR3: CASSYSRTHSYNEQFF; DNA: TGTGCCAGCAGTTACTCCCGGACTCATTCCTACAATGAGCAGTTCTTC
size: few; V: TRBV6-5; D: NA; J: TRBJ2-5; CDR3: CASSYNPLGGFVETQYF; DNA: TGTGCCAGCAGTTATAATCCCCTGGGTGGCTTTGTAGAGACCCAGTACTTC
size: NA; V: TRBV2; D: NA; J: TRBJ1-1; CDR3: CAISPTQEGSGTEAFF; DNA: TGTGCCATCTCCCCGACCCAGGAGGGAAGTGGGACTGAAGCTTTCTTT
size: many; V: TRBV27; D: NA; J: TRBJ2-1; CDR3: CASSLSKNNEQFF; DNA: TGTGCCAGCAGTTTAAGCAAGAACAATGAGCAGTTCTTC
size: NA; V: TRBV6-1; D: NA; J: TRBJ2-1; CDR3: CASSELANSYNEQFF; DNA: TGTGCCAGCAGTGAATTAGCGAACTCCTACAATGAGCAGTTCTTC
size: many; V: TRBV7-9; D: TRBD2; J: TRBJ2-1; CDR3: CASAVRGLAGSNEQFF; DNA: TGTGCCAGCGCCGTCCGGGGACTAGCGGGAAGTAATGAGCAGTTCTTC
size: many; V: TRBV10-3; D: TRBD1; J: TRBJ1-2; CDR3: CAISRTGEDNYGYTF; DNA: TGTGCCATCAGCAGGACAGGGGAAGACAACTATGGCTACACCTTC
size: NA; V: TRBV3-1; D: NA; J: TRBJ2-1; CDR3: CASSQSLAGYNEQFF; DNA: TGTGCCAGCAGCCAATCTTTAGCCGGGTACAATGAGCAGTTCTTC
size: many; V: TRBV12-3/TRBV12-4; D: TRBD2; J: TRBJ2-7; CDR3: CASGGDSFYEQYF; DNA: TGTGCCAGCGGGGGGGACTCCTTCTACGAGCAGTACTTC
size: NA; V: TRBV11-2; D: TRBD2; J: TRBJ2-7; CDR3: CASSLEGLAGAVYEQYF; DNA: TGTGCCAGCAGCTTAGAGGGACTAGCGGGAGCTGTCTACGAGCAGTACTTC
size: many; V: TRBV9; D: TRBD1; J: TRBJ2-1; CDR3: CASSVDTGAEQFF; DNA: TGTGCCAGCAGCGTAGACACAGGGGCTGAGCAGTTCTTC
size: few; V: TRBV7-2; D: TRBD2; J: TRBJ2-5; CDR3: CASSLGGTSGSETQYF; DNA: TGTGCCAGCAGCTTAGGTGGGACTAGCGGGAGTGAGACCCAGTACTTC
size: NA; V: TRBV27; D: TRBD2; J: TRBJ2-1; CDR3: CAGSFLADFSYEQFF; DNA: TGTGCCGGCAGTTTTCTAGCGGACTTTAGCTATGAGCAGTTCTTC
size: NA; V: TRBV2; D: TRBD1; J: TRBJ2-5; CDR3: CASSDRTGGGETQYF; DNA: TGTGCCAGCAGTGACCGGACAGGGGGTGGAGAGACCCAGTACTTC
size: NA; V: TRBV5-1; D: NA; J: TRBJ2-7; CDR3: CASSLVAGGEQYF; DNA: TGCGCCAGCAGCTTGGTGGCAGGCGGCGAGCAGTACTTC
size: NA; V: TRBV6-1; D: NA; J: TRBJ2-7; CDR3: CASSGGRTGHEQHF; DNA: TGTGCCAGCAGCGGCGGACGGACCGGGCACGAGCAGCACTTC
size: many; V: TRBV2; D: TRBD1; J: TRBJ1-5; CDR3: CASTPADRVAQPQHF; DNA: TGTGCCAGCACTCCAGCCGACAGGGTGGCTCAGCCCCAGCATTTT
size: NA; V: TRBV7-7; D: NA; J: TRBJ2-2; CDR3: CASSLTRGPNTGELFF; DNA: TGTGCCAGCAGCTTAACGAGGGGCCCGAACACCGGGGAGCTGTTTTTT
size: many; V: TRBV11-2; D: TRBD2; J: TRBJ2-5; CDR3: CASSLVREWETQYF; DNA: TGTGCCAGCAGCTTAGTGCGGGAGTGGGAGACCCAGTACTTC
size: NA; V: TRBV30; D: NA; J: TRBJ2-7; CDR3: CAWGGFDRDYEQYF; DNA: TGTGCCTGGGGGGGATTCGACCGGGACTACGAGCAGTACTTC
size: NA; V: TRBV4-1; D: NA; J: TRBJ2-1; CDR3: CASSQDAGVDEQFF; DNA: TGCGCCAGCAGCCAGGATGCAGGGGTGGATGAGCAGTTCTTC
size: many; V: TRBV3-1; D: NA; J: TRBJ1-2; CDR3: CASSQEETNYGYTF; DNA: TGTGCCAGCAGCCAAGAAGAAACCAACTATGGCTACACCTTC
size: many; V: TRBV6-5; D: NA; J: TRBJ1-1; CDR3: CASSYPGGAEAFF; DNA: TGTGCCAGCAGTTACCCGGGGGGCGCCGAAGCTTTCTTT
size: NA; V: TRBV29-1; D: TRBD2; J: TRBJ2-3; CDR3: CSALGLAGRSTDTQYF; DNA: TGCAGCGCTCTGGGACTAGCGGGGAGAAGCACAGATACGCAGTATTTT
size: many; V: TRBV3-1; D: TRBD2; J: TRBJ2-5; CDR3: CASSQRIGGSFAQYF; DNA: TGTGCCAGCAGCCAACGTATAGGCGGGAGTTTCGCCCAGTACTTC
size: few; V: TRBV29-1; D: TRBD2; J: TRBJ2-1; CDR3: CSVDLAGDEQFF; DNA: TGCAGCGTTGACCTAGCGGGAGATGAGCAGTTCTTC
size: few; V: TRBV29-1; D: TRBD1; J: TRBJ2-2; CDR3: CSVVTGGASTGELFF; DNA: TGCAGCGTTGTTACAGGGGGCGCAAGCACCGGGGAGCTGTTTTTT
size: many; V: TRBV28; D: TRBD1; J: TRBJ1-5; CDR3: CASSHRGGAQPQHF; DNA: TGTGCCAGCAGCCACAGGGGGGGCGCTCAGCCCCAGCATTTT